A single sample is the source of the 30 T cell receptor beta chains below, sequenced in a study of blood T cells in healthy people across ages. Then a second PCR, running roughly 7 to 11 cycles, was carried out with a sample-barcoded 5' primer and a J-beta primer mix. TCRdb independently ran MiXCR on the 5' RACE reads; one entry per CDR3 protein. The sample comprises some 900,000 distinct CDR3 sequences, around 48% of which are singletons, and 13% rests with the top ten. Material: blood. These receptors were obtained from a young man in good health.

Turning to this clonotype: One junction end does not reproduce the germline sequence, and a read error may be involved. The CDR3 reads CAGSDRGAYGYTF. The CDR3 DNA reads as TGTGCCGGCAGTGATAGGGGCGCCTATGGCTACACCTTC. The V call is TRBV2, the J call TRBJ1-2; perhaps TRBD1 as D (5 bases). The germline gives CDR1 SNHLY, CDR2 FYNNEI. CDR3 length equals 13 residues. The whole variable domain, filled in from reference TRBV2 and TRBJ1-2, reads EPEVTQTPSHQVTQMGQEVILRCVPISNHLYFYWYRQILGQKVEFLVSFYNNEISEKSEIFDDQFSVERPDGSNFTLKIRSTKLEDSAMYFCAGSDRGAYGYTFGSGTRLTVV.

The gene calls are TRBV24-1 and TRBJ2-1; TRBD2 matches at 9 bases. The V segment lost 5 bases and the J segment 8 bases; nucleotides outside the gene matches: 15. CDR3 length: 17 amino acids. CDR1 is KGHDR and CDR2 is SFDVKD in the germline V gene. DNA for the CDR3: TGTGCCACCAGTGCCCTCAGGGTGCGGGGGGGCCCCGATGAGCAGTTCTTC. This encodes CATSALRVRGGPDEQFF.

This clonotype was seen once. This chain joins TRBV2 and TRBJ2-2; 13 nucleotides agree with TRBD2. The trim removed 7 bases at V and 4 bases at J, leaving 3 bases unmatched. The CDR3 has 15 residues. The germline V gene encodes CDR1 SNHLY and CDR2 FYNNEI. In DNA form, the CDR3 reads TGTGCCAGCATCGGGACTAGCGGGGCCACCGGGGAGCTGTTTTTT. Amino acids: CASIGTSGATGELFF. Using reference TRBV2 and TRBJ2-2 for the parts outside the CDR3, the full variable domain is EPEVTQTPSHQVTQMGQEVILRCVPISNHLYFYWYRQILGQKVEFLVSFYNNEISEKSEIFDDQFSVERPDGSNFTLKIRSTKLEDSAMYFCASIGTSGATGELFFGEGSRLTVL.

A few counts support this clonotype. The gene calls are TRBV5-5 and TRBJ2-7; D is perhaps TRBD1 (6 bases). Trimming stripped 4 bases from V and 0 bases from J, with 14 bases between. The CDR3 totals 15 residues. Germline V gene lookup returns CDR1 SGHKS and CDR2 YYEKEE (reference sequence). CDR3 DNA sequence: TGTGCCAGCAGCCGGGCAAGGACAGCCTCCTACGAGCAGTACTTC. Translation: CASSRARTASYEQYF.

This clonotype was detected a few times. The CDR3 DNA reads as TGTGCCAGCAGCCCCAGGGGACAGGACTACAATGAGCAGTTCTTC. This encodes CASSPRGQDYNEQFF. V and J are TRBV3-1 and TRBJ2-1, with 8 bases lining up with TRBD1. CDR1 and CDR2 from the germline V gene are LGHDT and YNNKEL (reference sequence). J lost 3 bases, V lost 4 bases, and 5 bases had no gene match. This CDR3 region has 15 residues.

This clonotype was detected only a few times. This chain joins TRBV4-2 and TRBJ2-3; 12 nucleotides align to TRBD2. The junction had 3 bases not matched to a gene; V was cut back by 4 bases and J by 1 base. Germline V gives CDR1 LGHNA, CDR2 YNFKEQ. The CDR3 is 16 residues long. CDR3 in amino acids: CASSPWTSGGTDTQYF. CDR3 coding DNA: TGTGCCAGCAGCCCTTGGACTAGCGGGGGCACAGATACGCAGTATTTT.

The count of this clonotype is one. The V gene is TRBV3-1, the J gene TRBJ2-4; 12 nucleotides match TRBD1. The trim removed 3 bases at V and 8 bases at J, leaving 5 bases unmatched. The CDR3 covers 15 residues. Germline V gene lookup returns CDR1 LGHDT and CDR2 YNNKEL (reference sequence). CDR3 loop: CASSQAGTGGHIQYF. CDR3 nucleotide sequence: TGTGCCAGCAGCCAGGCCGGGACAGGGGGCCACATTCAGTACTTC.

This clonotype has just one count. This sequence joins TRBV5-1 and TRBJ2-3; 8 bases are a match to TRBD1. In germline, CDR1 is SGHRS, CDR2 YFSETQ. V was clipped by 4 bases and J by 8 bases; unmatched bases: 6. The length of the CDR3 is 13 residues. The CDR3 loop is CASSGQGSSTQYF. The CDR3 DNA follows: TGCGCCAGCAGCGGACAGGGAAGCTCTACGCAGTATTTT. The full variable domain, with the rest looked up from reference TRBV5-1 and TRBJ2-3, is KAGVTQTPRYLIKTRGQQVTLSCSPISGHRSVSWYQQTPGQGLQFLFEYFSETQRNKGNFPGRFSGRQFSNSRSEMNVSTLELGDSALYLCASSGQGSSTQYFGPGTRLTVL.

This clonotype was seen only a few times. The rearrangement links TRBV20-1 to TRBJ2-7, with 7 bases aligning to TRBD1. Per germline, CDR1 DFQATT and CDR2 SNEGSKA (reference sequence). V lost 4 bases and J lost 0; bases outside the gene matches: 15. There are 17 residues in the CDR3. CDR3 in amino acids: CSATGTADTLSSYEQYF. Here the CDR3 DNA reads TGCAGTGCTACCGGGACAGCAGACACTCTAAGCTCCTACGAGCAGTACTTC.

The CDR3 DNA reads TGTGCCAGCACTGCGGGACAGGACAATGAGCAGTTCTTC. This encodes CASTAGQDNEQFF. The rearrangement joins TRBV6-5 to TRBJ2-1; TRBD1 agrees at 8 bases. Germline V lookup: CDR1 MNHEY, CDR2 SVGAGI. The CDR3 is made up of 13 amino acids. Trimming took 7 bases from V and 5 from J; bases not matched to a gene: 4.

The chain uses TRBV6-2 or TRBV6-3 and TRBJ2-1; 11 bases are shared with TRBD2. Germline V gives CDR1 MNHEY, CDR2 SVGEGT. V was pared by 6 bases and J by 4 bases, with 11 bases of the junction left unmatched. This CDR3 is built from 17 residues. As DNA, the CDR3 is TGTGCCAGCAGCCGACCTTTAGCGGGGGGGCCGTACAATGAGCAGTTCTTC. This gives the protein CASSRPLAGGPYNEQFF.

V is TRBV12-3 or TRBV12-4 and J is TRBJ2-3; TRBD1 matches at 8 bases. V was clipped by 10 bases and J by 6 bases; unmatched bases: 12. This CDR3 is built from 14 residues. CDR3 in amino acids: CATRLQGDMDTQYF. CDR3 coding DNA: TGTGCCACTCGACTACAGGGGGACATGGATACGCAGTATTTT.

In this sample, this clonotype turned up a few times. The J gene is TRBJ2-1, the V gene TRBV4-2; 16 nucleotides agree with TRBD2. The length of the CDR3 is 16 residues. Germline V gene lookup returns CDR1 LGHNA and CDR2 YNFKEQ. V gave up 0 bases and J gave up 8 bases; unmatched junction bases: 1. CDR3 region: CASSQDGTSGRDEQFF. CDR3 DNA sequence: TGTGCCAGCAGCCAAGATGGGACTAGCGGGAGGGATGAGCAGTTCTTC.

The chain combines TRBV7-2 with TRBJ2-7; 12 bases map to TRBD2. Germline V lookup: CDR1 SGHTA, CDR2 FQGNSA. This CDR3 comprises 15 residues. After removal of 2 bases from V and 5 bases from J, the junction contained 4 bases not matched to a gene. The chain's CDR3 is CASSLLLAGGNEQYF. Written as DNA, the CDR3 is TGTGCCAGCAGCTTACTACTAGCGGGGGGTAACGAGCAGTACTTC. Complete variable domain (other parts from reference TRBV7-2 and TRBJ2-7): GAGVSQSPSNKVTEKGKDVELRCDPISGHTALYWYRQSLGQGLEFLIYFQGNSAPDKSGLPSDRFSAERTGGSVSTLTIQRTQQEDSAVYLCASSLLLAGGNEQYFGPGTRLTVT.

J is TRBJ1-4 and V is TRBV7-2; possibly TRBD1 for D (5 bases). The V and J ends lost 2 bases and 5 bases respectively, with 9 bases between them. This CDR3 spans 14 amino acids. The V gene's germline CDR1 is SGHTA and CDR2 FQGNSA. The CDR3 bases are TGTGCCAGCAGCTTAAGGGCAGGGAATGAAAAACTGTTTTTT. Residues: CASSLRAGNEKLFF.

A single count supports this clonotype. This chain uses TRBV4-1 with TRBJ2-7; 9 positions agree with TRBD1. The ends lost 1 base at V and 2 bases at J; junction bases unmatched: 6. Germline V gene sequence: CDR1 MGHRA, CDR2 YSYEKL. CDR3 size: 16 residues. CDR3 residues: CASSQVARQGAYEQYF. DNA of the CDR3: TGCGCCAGCAGCCAAGTCGCTCGACAGGGGGCCTACGAGCAGTACTTC.

The table lists this clonotype with a few counts. The genes are TRBV20-1 and TRBJ2-3; D call uncertain. The V end was cut by 3 bases, the J end by 2 bases, with 6 bases between. CDR3 length: 12 amino acids. Germline assignment: CDR1 DFQATT and CDR2 SNEGSKA (reference sequence). CDR3 region: CSASTATDTQYF. The CDR3 nucleotides read TGCAGTGCTAGCACAGCCACAGATACGCAGTATTTT.

The V gene is TRBV20-1, the J gene TRBJ1-2, with D possibly being TRBD1 (6 bases). Trimming left V 0 bases short and J 4 bases short, with 12 bases between. There are 14 residues in the CDR3. From germline, CDR1 is DFQATT and CDR2 SNEGSKA (reference sequence). This chain's CDR3 is CSARDGRTVYGYTF. Here the CDR3 DNA reads TGCAGTGCTAGAGATGGTAGGACAGTCTATGGCTACACCTTC.

Only a few counts were recorded for this clonotype. The chain is built from TRBV21-1 and TRBJ1-2; no DNA check was done on the table's D call, TRBD1. TRBV21-1 is shown as a pseudogene. This CDR3 spans 13 amino acids. CDR3 DNA sequence: TGTGCCAGCAGCAAGGGGCGGCACTATGGCTACACCTTC. Translating it yields CASSKGRHYGYTF.

The CDR3 DNA is TGTGCCAGCAGATTAACCCTCTCCTACAATGAGCAGTTCTTC. The encoded protein is CASRLTLSYNEQFF. The rearrangement uses TRBV27 and TRBJ2-1; D is unresolved. This CDR3 contains 14 residues. Deletions cut 6 bases from V and 0 bases from J, with 9 bases between. Looked up from germline, CDR1 is MNHEY and CDR2 is SMNVEV (reference sequence).

CDR3 in DNA: TGTGCCAGCAGTAGACAGGGGCGTCCCTACGAGCAGTACTTC. Protein sequence: CASSRQGRPYEQYF. The chain combines TRBV6-5 with TRBJ2-7; 8 bases are a match to TRBD1. V lost 5 bases and J lost 2; bases outside the gene matches: 5. Germline-derived CDR1 and CDR2 are MNHEY and SVGAGI. The CDR3 consists of 14 residues.

This clonotype came up once. The rearrangement uses TRBV19 and TRBJ1-2; TRBD1 might be the D (5 bases). The germline CDR1 and CDR2 sequences are LNHDA and SQIVND (reference sequence). This CDR3 region has 14 residues. V lost 3 bases to trimming and J lost 7 bases, with 15 bases between them. For the CDR3, the DNA is TGTGCCAGTAGTATGTTCGAGGGGCAAGGTGGCTACACCTTC. It codes for CASSMFEGQGGYTF.

A word on this clonotype: The junction differs from germline at one of its ends, possibly a read error. The V call is TRBV6-1, the J call TRBJ2-7; no definite D call. Per the germline V gene, CDR1 is MNHNS and CDR2 is SASEGT. CDR3 size: 13 residues. CDR3 DNA: TGTGCCGGCAGTGAACGCGAAGAGTACGAGCAGTACTTC. It encodes CAGSEREEYEQYF.

Only a few counts were recorded for this clonotype. The V and J genes are TRBV29-1 and TRBJ2-7, with TRBD2 as a possible D gene (5 bases). The length of the CDR3 is 12 residues. Trimming stripped 7 bases from V and 3 bases from J, with 13 bases between. Looked up from germline, CDR1 is SQVTM and CDR2 is ANQGSEA. CDR3 amino acids: CSAETTNYEQYF. The CDR3, as DNA: TGCAGCGCTGAGACTACCAACTACGAGCAGTACTTC.

This clonotype came up a few times. The chain links TRBV7-2 to TRBJ2-7, with TRBD2 matching 13 bases. The CDR3 covers 15 residues. Germline V gene data show CDR1 as SGHTA and CDR2 as FQGNSA. The ends lost 1 base at V and 6 bases at J; junction bases unmatched: 3. The chain's CDR3 is CASSLGTSGGREQYF. The CDR3 DNA reads TGTGCCAGCAGCTTAGGGACTAGCGGGGGACGCGAGCAGTACTTC.

This clonotype has a handful of counts. V and J are TRBV13 and TRBJ2-5, with D perhaps being TRBD1 or TRBD2 (5 bases each). The CDR3 length is 15 residues. Trimming took off 2 bases at V and 3 bases at J, with 13 bases between the two ends. Germline V gene data show CDR1 as PRHDT and CDR2 as FYEKMQ (reference sequence). The CDR3: CASSLQEGRKETQYF. CDR3 in DNA: TGTGCCAGCAGCTTACAAGAGGGGCGAAAAGAGACCCAGTACTTC.

This chain connects TRBV11-2 to TRBJ2-6; no reliable D call. CDR1 is SGHAT and CDR2 is FQNNGV in the germline V gene. V was trimmed by 0 bases and J by 3 bases, leaving 6 bases between them. The CDR3 length is 15 residues. The CDR3 nucleotides read TGTGCCAGCAGCTTAGACCCCGGTGGGGCCAACGTCCTGACTTTC. Translation gives CASSLDPGGANVLTF. Using reference TRBV11-2 and TRBJ2-6 for the parts outside the CDR3, the full variable domain is EAGVAQSPRYKIIEKRQSVAFWCNPISGHATLYWYQQILGQGPKLLIQFQNNGVVDDSQLPKDRFSAERLKGVDSTLKIQPAKLEDSAVYLCASSLDPGGANVLTFGAGSRLTVL.

The gene calls are TRBV5-1 and TRBJ2-3, with D possibly TRBD1 on 5 matching bases. Germline loops: CDR1 SGHRS, CDR2 YFSETQ. V was shortened by 1 base and J by 1 base, with 13 bases between the two germline ends. The CDR3 length is 16 residues. The CDR3 region has the DNA TGCGCCAGCAGCTTGCAGGGCAGTTATCGCACAGATACGCAGTATTTT. Translating gives CASSLQGSYRTDTQYF.

This chain joins TRBV20-1 and TRBJ2-1; D is unclear. This CDR3 has 13 residues. V gave up 5 bases and J gave up 4 bases, with 12 bases separating them. Germline loops: CDR1 DFQATT, CDR2 SNEGSKA (reference sequence). CDR3 DNA sequence: TGCAGTGCTGAGAAGACAATGTACAATGAGCAGTTCTTC. Protein sequence: CSAEKTMYNEQFF.

The J gene is TRBJ1-1, the V gene TRBV6-6; no definite D call. V gave up 5 bases and J gave up 1 base, with 11 bases separating them. This CDR3 has 14 residues. Germline V gene data show CDR1 as MNHNY and CDR2 as SVGAGI (reference sequence). The CDR3 DNA follows: TGTGCCAGCAGTATCCCAGGCGGGAACACTGAAGCTTTCTTT. It codes for CASSIPGGNTEAFF.